A selection of T cell receptor beta chains follows, all from one sample in a study of T cells in Graves' hyperthyroidism and ophthalmopathy. Via MiXCR, TCRdb re-called the multiplex PCR reads, giving one row per CDR3 protein. The sample holds 550,000 to 600,000 distinct CDR3 sequences, over 12% seen once. The sequenced sample consisted of blood. These receptors were obtained from a woman between 18 and 30 years old with Graves' ophthalmopathy. Both conserved end residues are trimmed from each CDR3.

TRBV4-1,TRBJ2-7,ASSLKPLTGAEQY
TRBV12-3/TRBV12-4,TRBJ1-6,ASSFRQGNSPLH
TRBV25-1,TRBJ1-1,ASAEDTEAF
TRBV29-1,TRBJ1-3,SVETGAGGDTIY
TRBV20-1,TRBJ2-7,SAGQGNSRYEQY
TRBV27,TRBJ1-2,ASSPLGQVSYGYT
TRBV4-1,TRBJ1-1,ATRGQLRNTEAF
TRBV5-1,TRBJ1-4,ASSTGRTGGLVNEKLF
TRBV5-1,TRBJ2-5,ASSSRGSQETQY
TRBV29-1,TRBJ2-2,SVVGGAGELF
TRBV14,TRBJ2-7,ASSPPGQVSYEQY
TRBV18,TRBJ1-3,ASSPQGLSGNTIY
TRBV18,TRBJ1-1,ASSPLWGRMNTEAF
TRBV7-8,TRBJ2-1,ASSILPGLAGRGSYNEQF
TRBV20-1,TRBJ2-5,SAREAGGGYETQY
TRBV12-5,TRBJ2-7,ASGLVLSSYEQY
TRBV20-1,TRBJ2-1,SAFPSGSSYNEQF
TRBV12-3/TRBV12-4,TRBJ2-3,ASRSGTSGRTGDTQY
TRBV7-9,TRBJ2-1,ASSLEYLTRGREMANEQF